These T cell receptor beta chains were read from a single sample in a study of cytomegalovirus exposure and HLA in healthy donors. Data came from immunoSEQ multiplex PCR; TCRdb stores just in-frame clones and leaves some out. Of 110,000 to 150,000 clones in the sample, about 70% were seen once. Input material: PBMCs. All receptors derive from a woman aged 60-75 years in good health and CMV-seropositive. CDR3s include the opening cysteine and the closing phenylalanine or tryptophan. D genes are given only for firm matches. Clone size is given for some rows only: seen once, a few or many times, or a class if the clone is expanded.

abundance,j_gene,len,d_gene,v_gene,CDR3aa,CDR3nt
-,TRBJ2-1,15,TRBD2,TRBV7-2,CASSPRLAGVNEQFF,TGTGCCAGCAGCCCCCGACTAGCGGGAGTCAATGAGCAGTTCTTC
few,TRBJ1-5,15,TRBD1,TRBV27,CASSREGQRNQPQHF,TGTGCCAGCAGCCGAGAGGGACAGAGAAATCAGCCCCAGCATTTT
once,TRBJ2-3,12,TRBD2,TRBV29-1,CSVEGLGHTQYF,TGCAGCGTTGAGGGACTAGGACATACGCAGTATTTT
once,TRBJ1-3,18,TRBD1,TRBV28,CASSTGTGGVLSGNTIYF,TGTGCCAGCAGCACCGGGACAGGGGGAGTTCTATCTGGAAACACCATATATTTT
-,TRBJ2-2,14,TRBD1,TRBV6-1,CASTPTGTTGELFF,TGTGCCAGCACCCCGACAGGGACCACCGGGGAGCTGTTTTTT
-,TRBJ2-2,14,-,TRBV5-1,CASSLALNTGELFF,TGCGCCAGCAGCTTGGCCCTGAACACCGGGGAGCTGTTTTTT
-,TRBJ2-7,12,TRBD2,TRBV5-1,CASSPAGGEQYF,TGCGCCAGCAGCCCGGCGGGGGGAGAGCAGTACTTC
-,TRBJ2-1,15,TRBD2,TRBV5-1,CASSLSAGVINEQFF,TGCGCCAGCAGCTTGTCAGCGGGAGTCATCAATGAGCAGTTCTTC
-,TRBJ1-2,15,-,TRBV4-2,CASSKVDSELYGYTF,TGTGCCAGCAGCAAAGTGGACAGTGAACTCTATGGCTACACCTTC
few,TRBJ1-1,15,-,TRBV6-1,CASSEQGQLNTEAFF,TGTGCCAGCAGTGAGCAAGGACAGCTGAACACTGAAGCTTTCTTT
-,TRBJ1-5,14,-,TRBV7-2,CASSLDRADQPQHF,TGTGCCAGCAGCTTAGACAGGGCCGACCAGCCCCAGCATTTT
few,TRBJ1-1,12,-,TRBV7-2,CASSLGQGEAFF,TGTGCCAGCAGCTTAGGCCAGGGTGAAGCTTTCTTT
-,TRBJ2-1,10,TRBD2,TRBV19,CASGGDEQFF,TGTGCCAGTGGGGGGGATGAGCAGTTCTTC
-,TRBJ1-2,15,-,TRBV19,CASSIVAGANYGYTF,TGTGCCAGTAGTATAGTAGCAGGGGCGAACTATGGCTACACCTTC
-,TRBJ2-1,16,TRBD1,TRBV5-6,CASSLALGQGYNEQFF,TGTGCCAGCAGCTTGGCCCTGGGACAGGGCTACAATGAGCAGTTCTTC
-,TRBJ1-4,16,TRBD1,TRBV30,CAWSGTGRATNEKLFF,TGTGCCTGGAGTGGGACAGGGAGAGCAACTAATGAAAAACTGTTTTTT
-,TRBJ2-7,13,-,TRBV9,CASSVATYSEQYF,TGTGCCAGCAGCGTAGCTACCTATTCAGAGCAGTACTTC
few,TRBJ2-2,17,TRBD2,TRBV7-8,CASSPRLAGAVTGELFF,TGTGCCAGCAGCCCTCGACTAGCGGGAGCGGTGACCGGGGAGCTGTTTTTT
few,TRBJ2-1,15,TRBD2,TRBV2,CASSEGLAGYNEQFF,TGTGCCAGCAGTGAGGGACTAGCGGGATACAATGAGCAGTTCTTC
-,TRBJ1-4,14,-,TRBV28,CASTEGATNEKLFF,TGTGCCAGCACCGAGGGGGCAACTAATGAAAAACTGTTTTTT
-,TRBJ1-1,15,-,TRBV6-5,CASSYSQTGITEAFF,TGTGCCAGCAGTTACTCGCAAACAGGGATAACTGAAGCTTTCTTT
-,TRBJ1-4,14,TRBD1,TRBV25-1,CASSGQGVSEKLFF,TGTGCCAGCAGTGGACAGGGGGTTAGTGAAAAACTGTTTTTT
-,TRBJ2-7,12,-,TRBV29-1,CSVDGWGREQYF,TGCAGCGTTGATGGGTGGGGGCGGGAGCAGTACTTC
few,TRBJ1-4,14,-,TRBV27,CASSSQGHNEKLFF,TGTGCCAGCAGTTCCCAGGGGCATAATGAAAAACTGTTTTTT
-,TRBJ1-1,14,-,TRBV28,CASSSSSSGTEAFF,TGTGCCAGCAGTTCCAGTTCTTCAGGCACTGAAGCTTTCTTT
-,TRBJ1-2,13,-,TRBV15,CATSRDSLYGYTF,TGTGCCACCAGCAGAGATTCACTCTATGGCTACACCTTC
-,TRBJ1-5,16,TRBD1,TRBV19,CASSRKPTGGNQPQHF,TGTGCCAGTAGTCGTAAACCGACAGGGGGCAATCAGCCCCAGCATTTT
-,TRBJ1-5,14,TRBD1,TRBV2,CASSKDRGVQPQHF,TGTGCCAGCAGTAAAGACAGGGGGGTTCAGCCCCAGCATTTT
-,TRBJ2-5,14,-,TRBV28,CASSLAGASRTQYF,TGTGCCAGCAGTTTAGCGGGGGCATCAAGGACCCAGTACTTC
-,TRBJ2-2,16,TRBD1,TRBV19,CASSIIGTGNTGELFF,TGTGCCAGTAGTATAATAGGGACAGGGAACACCGGGGAGCTGTTTTTT
few,TRBJ2-5,17,-,TRBV5-3,CARSTRDRTSPQETQYF,TGTGCCAGAAGCACGCGAGACAGGACATCCCCCCAAGAGACCCAGTACTTC
few,TRBJ1-2,14,-,TRBV2,CASIREQLNYGYTF,TGTGCCAGCATCCGGGAACAGCTGAACTATGGCTACACCTTC
-,TRBJ2-1,15,-,TRBV6-5,CASSYGGSSYNEQFF,TGTGCCAGCAGTTACGGCGGTAGCTCCTACAATGAGCAGTTCTTC
-,TRBJ2-7,14,-,TRBV15,CATSRDPLSYEQYF,TGTGCCACCAGCAGAGACCCCCTCTCCTACGAGCAGTACTTC
few,TRBJ1-1,13,-,TRBV27,CASSFEPGTEAFF,TGTGCCAGCAGTTTTGAGCCAGGGACTGAAGCTTTCTTT
-,TRBJ2-7,18,TRBD1,TRBV11-2,CASSLAPPGTGMMYEQYF,TGTGCCAGCAGCTTAGCTCCCCCGGGGACAGGGATGATGTACGAGCAGTACTTC
-,TRBJ1-2,16,TRBD1,TRBV5-4,CASSSRTGGEVRGYTF,TGTGCCAGCAGCTCCCGGACAGGGGGCGAGGTGCGGGGCTACACCTTC
-,TRBJ1-5,14,TRBD1,TRBV5-8,CASNGQAFNQPQHF,TGTGCCAGCAACGGACAGGCGTTCAATCAGCCCCAGCATTTT
few,TRBJ1-5,15,-,TRBV28,CASSLPLRSNQPQHF,TGTGCCAGCAGTTTACCCCTACGCTCGAATCAGCCCCAGCATTTT
-,TRBJ2-1,13,TRBD1,TRBV30,CAWTGTGPYEQFF,TGTGCCTGGACCGGGACAGGGCCCTATGAGCAGTTCTTC
few,TRBJ1-1,13,-,TRBV11-3,CASSLYLNTEAFF,TGTGCCAGCAGCTTATACTTGAACACTGAAGCTTTCTTT
-,TRBJ2-1,16,TRBD2,TRBV5-1,CASSLEASGSYNEQFF,TGCGCCAGCAGCTTGGAGGCTAGCGGCTCCTACAATGAGCAGTTCTTC
-,TRBJ2-2,16,TRBD1,TRBV5-1,CASSPAAGGYTGELFF,TGCGCCAGCAGCCCCGCCGCAGGGGGCTACACCGGGGAGCTGTTTTTT
once,TRBJ2-1,16,TRBD2,TRBV6-6,CASSATSGSSYNEQFF,TGTGCCAGCAGCGCCACTAGCGGGAGCTCCTACAATGAGCAGTTCTTC
-,TRBJ1-1,13,-,TRBV6-1,CASSETWNTEAFF,TGTGCCAGCAGTGAAACTTGGAACACTGAAGCTTTCTTT
-,TRBJ2-5,14,-,TRBV7-8,CASSRRTNQETQYF,TGTGCCAGCAGCCGACGGACTAACCAAGAGACCCAGTACTTC
-,TRBJ2-5,13,-,TRBV5-4,CASSLERKETQYF,TGTGCCAGCAGCTTGGAGCGGAAAGAGACCCAGTACTTC
-,TRBJ2-1,15,TRBD2,TRBV30,CAWSPSGLGGNEQFF,TGTGCCTGGAGTCCCTCGGGACTAGGGGGAAATGAGCAGTTCTTC
few,TRBJ2-1,14,-,TRBV5-4,CASSLLGPFNEQFF,TGTGCCAGCAGCTTGTTGGGGCCGTTCAATGAGCAGTTCTTC
few,TRBJ2-5,11,-,TRBV7-2,CASSPLWTQYF,TGTGCCAGCAGCCCACTTTGGACCCAGTACTTC
-,TRBJ2-5,15,-,TRBV4-1,CASSQEVKGEETQYF,TGCGCCAGCAGCCAAGAGGTCAAAGGGGAAGAGACCCAGTACTTC
once,TRBJ2-1,14,-,TRBV9,CASSARDSYNEQFF,TGTGCCAGCAGCGCTCGGGATTCCTACAATGAGCAGTTCTTC
-,TRBJ2-1,16,-,TRBV7-3,CASSSTPGLSYNEQFF,TGTGCCAGCAGCTCTACCCCGGGACTGAGTTACAATGAGCAGTTCTTC
-,TRBJ1-2,15,-,TRBV10-3,CAISEYRGGNYGYTF,TGTGCCATCAGTGAGTATCGAGGGGGAAACTATGGCTACACCTTC
-,TRBJ2-5,14,TRBD2,TRBV5-1,CASQTSPERETQYF,TGCGCCAGCCAGACTAGCCCTGAGAGGGAGACCCAGTACTTC
-,TRBJ2-5,18,TRBD1,TRBV4-2,CASSRLGGDRGYQETQYF,TGTGCCAGCAGCCGCCTAGGCGGGGACAGGGGGTACCAAGAGACCCAGTACTTC
-,TRBJ1-1,13,-,TRBV19,CATRIGGNTEAFF,TGTGCCACTAGAATCGGAGGGAACACTGAAGCTTTCTTT
few,TRBJ1-6,16,TRBD1,TRBV18,CASSQTGGDHNSPLHF,TGTGCCAGCTCACAGACAGGGGGCGATCATAATTCACCCCTCCACTTT
-,TRBJ2-7,13,-,TRBV5-4,CASSWRVSYEQYF,TGTGCCAGCAGCTGGAGGGTGAGTTACGAGCAGTACTTC
-,TRBJ2-1,15,TRBD1,TRBV9,CASTGQGGVYNEQFF,TGTGCCAGCACCGGACAGGGGGGGGTGTACAATGAGCAGTTCTTC